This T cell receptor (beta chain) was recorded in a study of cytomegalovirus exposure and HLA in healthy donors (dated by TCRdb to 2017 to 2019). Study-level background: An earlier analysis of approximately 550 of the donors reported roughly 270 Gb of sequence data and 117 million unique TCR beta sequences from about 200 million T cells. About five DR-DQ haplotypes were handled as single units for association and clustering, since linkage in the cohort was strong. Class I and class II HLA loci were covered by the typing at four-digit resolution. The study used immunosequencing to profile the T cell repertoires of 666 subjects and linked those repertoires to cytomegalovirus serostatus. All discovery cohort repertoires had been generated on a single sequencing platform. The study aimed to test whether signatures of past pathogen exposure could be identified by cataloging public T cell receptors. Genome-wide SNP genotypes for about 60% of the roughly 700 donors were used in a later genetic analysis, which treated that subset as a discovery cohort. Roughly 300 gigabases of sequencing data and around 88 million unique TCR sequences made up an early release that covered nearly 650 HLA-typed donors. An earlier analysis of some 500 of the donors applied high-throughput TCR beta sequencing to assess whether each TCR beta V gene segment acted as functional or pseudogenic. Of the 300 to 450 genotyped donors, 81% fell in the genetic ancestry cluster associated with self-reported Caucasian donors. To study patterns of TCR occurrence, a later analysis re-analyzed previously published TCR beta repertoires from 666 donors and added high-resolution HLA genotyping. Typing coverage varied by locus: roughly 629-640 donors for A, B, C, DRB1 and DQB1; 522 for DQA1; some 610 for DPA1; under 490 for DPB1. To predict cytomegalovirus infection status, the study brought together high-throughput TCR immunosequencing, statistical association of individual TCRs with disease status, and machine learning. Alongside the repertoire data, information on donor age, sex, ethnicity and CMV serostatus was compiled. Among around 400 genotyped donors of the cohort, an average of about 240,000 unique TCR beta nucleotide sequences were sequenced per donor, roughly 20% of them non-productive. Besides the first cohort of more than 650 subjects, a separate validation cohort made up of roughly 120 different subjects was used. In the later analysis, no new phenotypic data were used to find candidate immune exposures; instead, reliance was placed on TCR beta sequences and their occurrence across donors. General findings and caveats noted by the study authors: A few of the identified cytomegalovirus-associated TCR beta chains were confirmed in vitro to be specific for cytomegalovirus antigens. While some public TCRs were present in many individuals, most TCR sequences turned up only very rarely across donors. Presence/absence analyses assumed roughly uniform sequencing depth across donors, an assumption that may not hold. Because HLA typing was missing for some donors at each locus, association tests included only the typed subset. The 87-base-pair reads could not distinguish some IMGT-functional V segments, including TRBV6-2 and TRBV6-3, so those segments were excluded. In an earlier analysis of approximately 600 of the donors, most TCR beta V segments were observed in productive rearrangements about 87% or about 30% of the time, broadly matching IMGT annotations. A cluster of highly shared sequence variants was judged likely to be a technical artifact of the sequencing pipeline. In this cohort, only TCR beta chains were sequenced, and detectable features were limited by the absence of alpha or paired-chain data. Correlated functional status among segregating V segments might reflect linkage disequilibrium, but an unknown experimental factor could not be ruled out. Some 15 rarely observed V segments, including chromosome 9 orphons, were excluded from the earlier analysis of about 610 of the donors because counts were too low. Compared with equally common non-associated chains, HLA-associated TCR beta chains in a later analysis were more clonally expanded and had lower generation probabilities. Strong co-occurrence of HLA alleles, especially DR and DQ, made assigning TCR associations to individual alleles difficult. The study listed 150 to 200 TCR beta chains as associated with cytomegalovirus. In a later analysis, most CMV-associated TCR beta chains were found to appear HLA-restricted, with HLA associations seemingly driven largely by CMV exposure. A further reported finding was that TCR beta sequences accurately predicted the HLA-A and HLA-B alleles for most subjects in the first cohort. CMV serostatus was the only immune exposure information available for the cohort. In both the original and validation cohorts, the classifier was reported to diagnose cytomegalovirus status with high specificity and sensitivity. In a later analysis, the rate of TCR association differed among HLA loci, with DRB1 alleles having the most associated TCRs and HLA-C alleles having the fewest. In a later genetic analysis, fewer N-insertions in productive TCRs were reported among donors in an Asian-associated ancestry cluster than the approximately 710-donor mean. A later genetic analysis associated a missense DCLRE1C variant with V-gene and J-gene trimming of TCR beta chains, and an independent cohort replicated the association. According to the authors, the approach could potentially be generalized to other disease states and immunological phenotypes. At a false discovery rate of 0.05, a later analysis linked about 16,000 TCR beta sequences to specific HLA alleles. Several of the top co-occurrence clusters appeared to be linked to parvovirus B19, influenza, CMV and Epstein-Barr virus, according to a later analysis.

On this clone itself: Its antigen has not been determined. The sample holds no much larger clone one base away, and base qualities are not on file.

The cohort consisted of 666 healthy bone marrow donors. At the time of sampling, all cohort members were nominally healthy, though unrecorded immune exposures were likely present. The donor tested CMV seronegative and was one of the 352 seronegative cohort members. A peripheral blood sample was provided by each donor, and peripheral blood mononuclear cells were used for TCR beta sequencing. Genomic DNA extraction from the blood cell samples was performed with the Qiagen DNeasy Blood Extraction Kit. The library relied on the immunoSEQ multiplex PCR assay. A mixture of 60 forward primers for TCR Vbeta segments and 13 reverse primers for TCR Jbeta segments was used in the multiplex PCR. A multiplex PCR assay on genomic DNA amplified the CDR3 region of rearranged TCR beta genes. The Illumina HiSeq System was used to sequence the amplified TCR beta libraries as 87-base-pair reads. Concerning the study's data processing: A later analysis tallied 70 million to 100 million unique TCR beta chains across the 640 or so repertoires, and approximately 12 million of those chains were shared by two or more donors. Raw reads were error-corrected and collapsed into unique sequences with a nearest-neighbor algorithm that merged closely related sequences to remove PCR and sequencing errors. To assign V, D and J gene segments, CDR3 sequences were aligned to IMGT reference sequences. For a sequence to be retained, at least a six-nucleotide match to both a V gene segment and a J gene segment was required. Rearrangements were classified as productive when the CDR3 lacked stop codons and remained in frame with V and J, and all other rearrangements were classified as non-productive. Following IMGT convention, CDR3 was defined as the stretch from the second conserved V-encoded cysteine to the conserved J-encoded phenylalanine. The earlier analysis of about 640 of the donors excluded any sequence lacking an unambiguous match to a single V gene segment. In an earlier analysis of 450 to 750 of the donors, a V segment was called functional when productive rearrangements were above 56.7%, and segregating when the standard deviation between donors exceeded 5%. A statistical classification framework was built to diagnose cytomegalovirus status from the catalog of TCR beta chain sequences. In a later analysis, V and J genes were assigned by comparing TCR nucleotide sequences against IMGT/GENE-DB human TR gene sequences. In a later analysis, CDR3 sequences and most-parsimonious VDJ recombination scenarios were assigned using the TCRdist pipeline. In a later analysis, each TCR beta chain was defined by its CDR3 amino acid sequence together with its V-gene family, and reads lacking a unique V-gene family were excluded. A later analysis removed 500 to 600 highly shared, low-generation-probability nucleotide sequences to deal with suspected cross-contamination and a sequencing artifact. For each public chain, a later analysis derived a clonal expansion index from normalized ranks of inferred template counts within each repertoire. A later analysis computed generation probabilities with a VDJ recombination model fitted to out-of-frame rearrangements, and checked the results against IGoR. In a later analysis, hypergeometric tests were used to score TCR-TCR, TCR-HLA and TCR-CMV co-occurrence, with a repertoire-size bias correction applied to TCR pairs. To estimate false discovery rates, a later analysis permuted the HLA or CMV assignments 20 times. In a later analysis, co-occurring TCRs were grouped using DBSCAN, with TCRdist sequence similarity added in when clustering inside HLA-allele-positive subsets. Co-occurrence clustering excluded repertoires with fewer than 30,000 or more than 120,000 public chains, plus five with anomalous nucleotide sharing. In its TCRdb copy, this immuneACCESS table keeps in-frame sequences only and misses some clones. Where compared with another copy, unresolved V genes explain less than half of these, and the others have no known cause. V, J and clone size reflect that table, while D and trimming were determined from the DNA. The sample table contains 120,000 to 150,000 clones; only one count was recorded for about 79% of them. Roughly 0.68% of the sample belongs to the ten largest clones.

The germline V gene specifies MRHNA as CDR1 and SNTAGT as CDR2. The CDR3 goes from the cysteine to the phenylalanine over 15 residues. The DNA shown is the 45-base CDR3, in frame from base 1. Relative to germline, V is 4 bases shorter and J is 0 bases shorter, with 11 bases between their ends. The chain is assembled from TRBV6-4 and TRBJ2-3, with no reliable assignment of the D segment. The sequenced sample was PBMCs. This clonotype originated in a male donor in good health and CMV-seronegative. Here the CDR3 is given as CASSASGSSTDTQYF. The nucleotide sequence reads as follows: TGTGCCAGCAGTGCTAGTGGCTCTAGCACAGATACGCAGTATTTT.